This T cell receptor (beta chain) originates from a study of blood T cell repertoires in COVID-19. Germline V CDR1 and CDR2: SGHNT, YYREEE (reference sequence). J lost 7 bases, V lost 0 bases, and 12 bases had no gene match. CDR3 length: 16 amino acids. Clones were read by immunoSEQ multiplex PCR, and TCRdb kept only the in-frame ones, dropping some. The data hold about 180,000 clones, with nearly 80% observed a single time. The clonotype comes from a woman in her 70s with acute or convalescent COVID-19. Specimen: peripheral blood. The chain combines TRBV5-4 with TRBJ1-2, with 7 positions matching TRBD1. CDR3 sequence: CASSLVGQGVISGYTF. The CDR3 DNA is TGTGCCAGCAGCTTGGTAGGGCAGGGGGTTATCTCTGGCTACACCTTC.